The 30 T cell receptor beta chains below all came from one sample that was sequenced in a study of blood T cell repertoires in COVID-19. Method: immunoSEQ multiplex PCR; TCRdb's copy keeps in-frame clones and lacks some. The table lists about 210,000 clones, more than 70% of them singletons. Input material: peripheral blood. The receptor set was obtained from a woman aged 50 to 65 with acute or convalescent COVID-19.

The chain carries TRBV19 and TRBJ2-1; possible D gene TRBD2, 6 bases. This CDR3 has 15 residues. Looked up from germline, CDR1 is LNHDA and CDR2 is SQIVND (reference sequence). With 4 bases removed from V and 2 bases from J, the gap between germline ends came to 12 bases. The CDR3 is CASSRWDFPYNEQFF. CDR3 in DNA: TGTGCCAGTAGTAGGTGGGACTTTCCCTACAATGAGCAGTTCTTC.

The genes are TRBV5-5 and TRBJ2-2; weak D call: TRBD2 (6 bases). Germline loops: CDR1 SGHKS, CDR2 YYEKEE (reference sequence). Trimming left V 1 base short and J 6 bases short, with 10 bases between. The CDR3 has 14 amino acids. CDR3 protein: CASSLWRAAGELFF. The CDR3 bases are TGTGCCAGCAGCTTGTGGAGGGCCGCCGGGGAGCTGTTTTTT.

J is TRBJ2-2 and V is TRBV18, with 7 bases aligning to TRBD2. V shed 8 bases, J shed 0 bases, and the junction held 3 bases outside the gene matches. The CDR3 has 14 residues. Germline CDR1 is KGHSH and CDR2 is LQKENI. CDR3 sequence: CASESGTNTGELFF. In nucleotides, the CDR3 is TGTGCCAGCGAGAGCGGGACGAACACCGGGGAGCTGTTTTTT. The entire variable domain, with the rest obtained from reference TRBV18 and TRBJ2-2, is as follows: NAGVMQNPRHLVRRRGQEARLRCSPMKGHSHVYWYRQLPEEGLKFMVYLQKENIIDESGMPKERFSAEFPKEGPSILRIQQVVRGDSAAYFCASESGTNTGELFFGEGSRLTVL.

CDR3 protein: CASSLMRGLGTGELFF. CDR3 DNA sequence: TGTGCCAGCAGCTTGATGAGGGGGTTAGGCACCGGGGAGCTGTTTTTT. The chain joins TRBV5-8 to TRBJ2-2, with a possible D match to TRBD1 (6 bases). Trimming removed 1 base from V and 4 bases from J, with 14 bases in between. This CDR3 contains 16 residues. Germline values: CDR1 SGHTS, CDR2 YDEGEE.

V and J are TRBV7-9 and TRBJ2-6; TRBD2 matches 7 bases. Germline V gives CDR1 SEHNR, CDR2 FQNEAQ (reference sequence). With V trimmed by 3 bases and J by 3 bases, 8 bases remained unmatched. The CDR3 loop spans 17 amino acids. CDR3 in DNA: TGTGCCAGCAGCTTGTCTAGCGGAATGTTTGGGGCCAACGTCCTGACTTTC. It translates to CASSLSSGMFGANVLTF. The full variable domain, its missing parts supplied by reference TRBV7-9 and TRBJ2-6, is DTGVSQNPRHKITKRGQNVTFRCDPISEHNRLYWYRQTLGQGPEFLTYFQNEAQLEKSRLLSDRFSAERPKGSFSTLEIQRTEQGDSAMYLCASSLSSGMFGANVLTFGAGSRLTVL.

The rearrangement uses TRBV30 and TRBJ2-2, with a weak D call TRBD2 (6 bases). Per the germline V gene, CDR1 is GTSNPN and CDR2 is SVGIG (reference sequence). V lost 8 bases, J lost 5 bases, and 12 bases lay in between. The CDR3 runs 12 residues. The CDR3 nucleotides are TGTGCCCGGGCGGGATTGACCGGGGAGCTGTTTTTT. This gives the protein CARAGLTGELFF.

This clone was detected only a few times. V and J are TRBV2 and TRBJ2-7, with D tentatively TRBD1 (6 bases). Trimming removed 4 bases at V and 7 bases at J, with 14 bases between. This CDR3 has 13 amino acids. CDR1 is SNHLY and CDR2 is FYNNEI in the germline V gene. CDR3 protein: CASSGRPTGEQYF. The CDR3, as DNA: TGTGCCAGCAGTGGTCGGCCAACAGGGGAGCAGTACTTC.

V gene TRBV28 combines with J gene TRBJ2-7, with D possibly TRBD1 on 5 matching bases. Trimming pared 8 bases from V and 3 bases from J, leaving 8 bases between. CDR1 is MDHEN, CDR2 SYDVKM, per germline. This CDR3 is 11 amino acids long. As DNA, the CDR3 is TGTGCCAGCCATACAGGCTACGAGCAGTACTTC. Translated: CASHTGYEQYF.

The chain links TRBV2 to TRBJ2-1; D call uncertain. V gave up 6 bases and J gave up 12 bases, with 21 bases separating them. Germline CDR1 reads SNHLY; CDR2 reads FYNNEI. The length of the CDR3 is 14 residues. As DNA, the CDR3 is TGTGCCAGCAGCGCTAACGGTCGGTCCTTGCGGCAGTTCTTC. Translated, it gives CASSANGRSLRQFF. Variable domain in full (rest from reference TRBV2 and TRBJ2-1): EPEVTQTPSHQVTQMGQEVILRCVPISNHLYFYWYRQILGQKVEFLVSFYNNEISEKSEIFDDQFSVERPDGSNFTLKIRSTKLEDSAMYFCASSANGRSLRQFFGPGTRLTVL.

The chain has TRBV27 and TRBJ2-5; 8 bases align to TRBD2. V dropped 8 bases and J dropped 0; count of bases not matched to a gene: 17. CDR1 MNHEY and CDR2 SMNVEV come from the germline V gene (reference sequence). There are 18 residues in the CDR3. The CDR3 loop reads CASSPAPTSEKYQETQYF. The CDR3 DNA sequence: TGTGCCAGCTCCCCTGCCCCGACTAGCGAGAAGTACCAAGAGACCCAGTACTTC.

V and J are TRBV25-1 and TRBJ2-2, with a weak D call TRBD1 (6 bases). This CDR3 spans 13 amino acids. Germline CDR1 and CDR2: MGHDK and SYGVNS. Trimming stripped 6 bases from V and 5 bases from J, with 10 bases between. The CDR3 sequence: CASRARGTGELFF. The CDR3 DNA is TGTGCCAGCAGGGCAAGGGGGACCGGGGAGCTGTTTTTT.

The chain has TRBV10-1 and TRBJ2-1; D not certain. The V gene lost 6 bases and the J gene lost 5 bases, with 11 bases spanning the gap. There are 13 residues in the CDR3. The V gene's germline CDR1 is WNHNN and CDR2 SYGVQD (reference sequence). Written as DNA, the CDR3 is TGCGCCAGCAGCTTGGGCGTGGACAATGAGCAGTTCTTC. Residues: CASSLGVDNEQFF.

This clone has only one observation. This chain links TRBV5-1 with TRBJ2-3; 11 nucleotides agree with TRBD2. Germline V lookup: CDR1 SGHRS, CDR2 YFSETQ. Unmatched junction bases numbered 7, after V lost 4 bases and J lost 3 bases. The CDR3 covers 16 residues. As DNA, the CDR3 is TGCGCCAGCAGCGGAAAACTAGCGGGAGTGACAGATACGCAGTATTTT. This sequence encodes CASSGKLAGVTDTQYF.

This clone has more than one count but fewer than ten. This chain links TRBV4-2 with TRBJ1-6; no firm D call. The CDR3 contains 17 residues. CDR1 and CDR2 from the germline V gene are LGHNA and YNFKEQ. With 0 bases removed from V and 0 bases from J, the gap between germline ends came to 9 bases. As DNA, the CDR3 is TGTGCCAGCAGCCAAGATGAGGCGAGCTCCTATAATTCACCCCTCCACTTT. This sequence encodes CASSQDEASSYNSPLHF.

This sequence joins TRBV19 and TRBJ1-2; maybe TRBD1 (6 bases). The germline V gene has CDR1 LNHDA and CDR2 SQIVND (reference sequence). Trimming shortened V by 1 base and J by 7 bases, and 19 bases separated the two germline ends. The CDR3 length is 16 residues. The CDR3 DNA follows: TGTGCCAGTAGTATAGGCGACAACCAACCCAGGGGTGGCTACACCTTC. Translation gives CASSIGDNQPRGGYTF.

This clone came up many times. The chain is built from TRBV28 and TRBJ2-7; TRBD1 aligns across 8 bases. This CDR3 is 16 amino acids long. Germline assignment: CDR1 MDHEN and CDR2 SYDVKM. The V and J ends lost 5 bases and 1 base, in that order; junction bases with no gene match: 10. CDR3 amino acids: CASSSPGQDESYEQYF. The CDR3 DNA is TGTGCCAGCAGTAGCCCGGGACAGGATGAATCCTACGAGCAGTACTTC.

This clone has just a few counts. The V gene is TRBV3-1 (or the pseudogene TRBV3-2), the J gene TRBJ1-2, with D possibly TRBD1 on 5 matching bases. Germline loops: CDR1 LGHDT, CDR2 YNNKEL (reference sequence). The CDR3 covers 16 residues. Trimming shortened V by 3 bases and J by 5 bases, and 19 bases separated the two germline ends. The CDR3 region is CASSHHQKGRGYGYTF. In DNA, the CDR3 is TGTGCCAGCAGCCATCACCAAAAAGGGAGGGGTTATGGCTACACCTTC.

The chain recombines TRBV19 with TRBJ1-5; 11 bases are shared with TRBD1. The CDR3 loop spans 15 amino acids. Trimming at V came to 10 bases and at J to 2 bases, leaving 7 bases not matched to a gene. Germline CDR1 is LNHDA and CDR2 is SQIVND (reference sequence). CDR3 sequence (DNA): TGTGCCACCGGACAGGGGGCCTTTGGCAATCAGCCCCAGCATTTT. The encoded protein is CATGQGAFGNQPQHF.

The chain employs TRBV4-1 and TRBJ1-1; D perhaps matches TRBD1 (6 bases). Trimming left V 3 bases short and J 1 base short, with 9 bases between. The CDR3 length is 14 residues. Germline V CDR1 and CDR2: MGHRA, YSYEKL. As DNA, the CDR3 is TGCGCCAGCAGCCACGGACAGTCGAACACTGAAGCTTTCTTT. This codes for CASSHGQSNTEAFF.

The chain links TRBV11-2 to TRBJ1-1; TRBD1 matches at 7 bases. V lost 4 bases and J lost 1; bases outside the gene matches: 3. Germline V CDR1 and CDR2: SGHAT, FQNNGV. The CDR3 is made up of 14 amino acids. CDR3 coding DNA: TGTGCCAGCAGCTCGGGACAGCCGAACACTGAAGCTTTCTTT. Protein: CASSSGQPNTEAFF.

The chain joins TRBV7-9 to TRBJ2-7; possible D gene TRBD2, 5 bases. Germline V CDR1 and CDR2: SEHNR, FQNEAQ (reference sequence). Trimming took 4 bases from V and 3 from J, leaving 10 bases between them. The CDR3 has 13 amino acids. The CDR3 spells CASSSGLGYEQYF. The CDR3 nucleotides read TGTGCCAGCAGCTCCGGACTGGGCTACGAGCAGTACTTC.

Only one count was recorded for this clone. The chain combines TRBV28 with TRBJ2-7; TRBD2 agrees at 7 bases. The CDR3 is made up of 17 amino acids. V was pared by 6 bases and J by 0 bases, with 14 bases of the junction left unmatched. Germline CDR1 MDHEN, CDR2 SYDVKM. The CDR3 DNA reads TGTGCCAGCAGACTATCCACTCGCGGGGGTAGCTCCTACGAGCAGTACTTC. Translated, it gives CASRLSTRGGSSYEQYF.

The CDR3 DNA sequence: TGTGCCAGCAGTCCTCAGATCTCTTGGAGGGAGGAGGGAGAGCAGTACTTC. This encodes CASSPQISWREEGEQYF. The rearrangement uses TRBV28 and TRBJ2-7; D perhaps matches TRBD2 (6 bases). Germline CDR1 MDHEN, CDR2 SYDVKM. This CDR3 has 17 amino acids. V was cut by 5 bases and J by 7 bases, with 27 bases left in between.

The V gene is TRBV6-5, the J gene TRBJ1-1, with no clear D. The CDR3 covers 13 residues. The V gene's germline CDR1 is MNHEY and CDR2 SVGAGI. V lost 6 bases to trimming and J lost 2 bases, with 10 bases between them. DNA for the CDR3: TGTGCCAGCAGCGCCGACACAAACACTGAAGCTTTCTTT. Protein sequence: CASSADTNTEAFF.

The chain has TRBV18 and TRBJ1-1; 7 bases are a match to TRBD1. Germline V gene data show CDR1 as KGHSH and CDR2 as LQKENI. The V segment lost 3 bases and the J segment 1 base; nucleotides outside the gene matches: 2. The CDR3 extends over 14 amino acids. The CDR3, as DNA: TGTGCCAGCTCACCGGGACAGTGGAACACTGAAGCTTTCTTT. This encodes CASSPGQWNTEAFF. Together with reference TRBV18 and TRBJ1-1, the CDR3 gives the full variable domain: NAGVMQNPRHLVRRRGQEARLRCSPMKGHSHVYWYRQLPEEGLKFMVYLQKENIIDESGMPKERFSAEFPKEGPSILRIQQVVRGDSAAYFCASSPGQWNTEAFFGQGTRLTVV.

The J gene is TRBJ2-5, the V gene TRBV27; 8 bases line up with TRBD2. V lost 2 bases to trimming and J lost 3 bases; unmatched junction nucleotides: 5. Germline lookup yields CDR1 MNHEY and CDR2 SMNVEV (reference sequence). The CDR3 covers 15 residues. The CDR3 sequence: CASSLSGRREETQYF. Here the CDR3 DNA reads TGTGCCAGCAGTTTAAGCGGGAGAAGGGAAGAGACCCAGTACTTC.

Here the CDR3 reads CASSLSLTEAFF. The CDR3, as DNA: TGTGCCAGCAGTTTATCTCTCACTGAAGCTTTCTTT. The V call is TRBV28, the J call TRBJ1-1; D gene ambiguous. V was pared by 1 base and J by 4 bases, with 4 bases between. Germline V gene sequence: CDR1 MDHEN, CDR2 SYDVKM. The CDR3 runs to 12 residues.

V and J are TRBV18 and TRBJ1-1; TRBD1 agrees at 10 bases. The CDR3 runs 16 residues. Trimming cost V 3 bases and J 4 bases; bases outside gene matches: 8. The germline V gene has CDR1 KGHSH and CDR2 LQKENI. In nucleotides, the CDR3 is TGTGCCAGCTCACCCCGACAGGGGGCATATGTCACTGAAGCTTTCTTT. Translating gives CASSPRQGAYVTEAFF.

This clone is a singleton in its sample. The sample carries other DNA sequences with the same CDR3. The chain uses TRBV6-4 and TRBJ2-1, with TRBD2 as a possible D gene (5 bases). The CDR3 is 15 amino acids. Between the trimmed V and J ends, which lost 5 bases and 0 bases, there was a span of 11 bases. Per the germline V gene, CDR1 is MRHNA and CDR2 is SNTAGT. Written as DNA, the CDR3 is TGTGCCAGCAGTCCTCTAGCCGGCTCCTACAATGAGCAGTTCTTC. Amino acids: CASSPLAGSYNEQFF.

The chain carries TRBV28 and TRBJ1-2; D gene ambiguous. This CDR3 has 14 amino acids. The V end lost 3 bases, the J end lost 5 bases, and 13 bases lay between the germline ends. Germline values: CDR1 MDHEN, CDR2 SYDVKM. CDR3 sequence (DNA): TGTGCCAGCAGTTTGGGGAGGGCCGCGTATGGCTACACCTTC. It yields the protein CASSLGRAAYGYTF.